The 11 T cell receptor beta chains listed next were all sequenced from one sample in a study of blood T cell repertoires in COVID-19. Here immunoSEQ multiplex PCR was the method, and the copy in TCRdb shows in-frame clones only, minus some. The sample gives 25,000 to 35,000 clones, 88% of which show up once; around a quarter is in the top ten. The sample was peripheral blood. These receptors were taken from a human donor in a cohort sampled during active COVID-19.

V gene TRBV7-2 combines with J gene TRBJ1-4; tentative D call: TRBD1 (5 bases). Germline values: CDR1 SGHTA, CDR2 FQGNSA. This CDR3 contains 15 residues. Trimming took 2 bases from V and 1 from J, leaving 8 bases between them. CDR3: CASSLFRGTNEKLFF. The DNA of the CDR3 is TGTGCCAGCAGCTTATTTAGGGGAACTAATGAAAAACTGTTTTTT. The full variable domain, its missing parts supplied by reference TRBV7-2 and TRBJ1-4, is GAGVSQSPSNKVTEKGKDVELRCDPISGHTALYWYRQSLGQGLEFLIYFQGNSAPDKSGLPSDRFSAERTGGSVSTLTIQRTQQEDSAVYLCASSLFRGTNEKLFFGSGTQLSVL.

Here the CDR3 reads CASSNERGLDGPKHIQYF. DNA of the CDR3: TGTGCCAGTAGTAACGAAAGGGGACTAGACGGGCCAAAACACATTCAGTACTTC. The chain recombines TRBV19 with TRBJ2-4; 8 bases are a match to TRBD2. J lost 8 bases, V lost 4 bases, and 19 bases had no gene match. Per the germline V gene, CDR1 is LNHDA and CDR2 is SQIVND (reference sequence). The CDR3 runs 18 residues.

V and J are TRBV6-5 and TRBJ1-5, with unresolved D. Germline lookup yields CDR1 MNHEY and CDR2 SVGAGI. This CDR3 is built from 13 residues. Trimming left V 7 bases short and J 6 bases short, with 13 bases between. The CDR3 DNA follows: TGTGCCAGCACCCGGGAAGAGGGTCAGCCCCAGCATTTT. Protein product: CASTREEGQPQHF.

V and J are TRBV19 and TRBJ1-2; the D gene is possibly TRBD1 (5 bases). Germline values: CDR1 LNHDA, CDR2 SQIVND (reference sequence). Trimming stripped 11 bases from V and 3 bases from J, with 16 bases between. The CDR3 is made up of 13 amino acids. CDR3 bases: TGTGCCGCCAGGGTCCCAGGGCACTATGGCTACACCTTC. Residues: CAARVPGHYGYTF.

V and J are TRBV19 and TRBJ1-6, with a weak D call TRBD1 (6 bases). CDR3 length equals 14 residues. Germline assignment: CDR1 LNHDA and CDR2 SQIVND (reference sequence). V gave up 5 bases and J gave up 8 bases, with 13 bases separating them. The CDR3 DNA sequence: TGTGCCAGTAGTCCGGAAAACAGGGATTCACCCCTCCACTTT. Amino acids: CASSPENRDSPLHF.

The chain uses TRBV15 and TRBJ1-2; D remains unclear. Trimming removed 5 bases from V and 7 bases from J, with 17 bases in between. Germline V lookup: CDR1 LNHNV, CDR2 YYDKDF (reference sequence). This CDR3 region has 14 residues. CDR3 residues: CATSRPDLLGGYTF. The CDR3, as DNA: TGTGCCACCAGCCGCCCGGACTTGCTCGGTGGCTACACCTTC.

J is TRBJ2-5 and V is TRBV6-5; 11 bases match TRBD1. Trimming at V came to 6 bases and at J to 4 bases, leaving 1 base not matched to a gene. The germline CDR1 and CDR2 sequences are MNHEY and SVGAGI. The CDR3 is 13 amino acids. The CDR3: CASRDRGRETQYF. In nucleotides, the CDR3 is TGTGCCAGCAGGGACAGGGGGCGAGAGACCCAGTACTTC.

The table lists this clone with a count of one. The chain recombines TRBV18 with TRBJ1-1; the match to TRBD1 covers 7 bases. Germline V gene sequence: CDR1 KGHSH, CDR2 LQKENI. V gave up 3 bases and J gave up 5 bases; unmatched junction bases: 6. This CDR3 is built from 14 residues. The CDR3 sequence is CASSPSQGRTEAFF. The CDR3 region has the DNA TGTGCCAGCTCACCCTCACAGGGGCGGACTGAAGCTTTCTTT.

The chain recombines TRBV27 with TRBJ2-7; TRBD1 might be the D (6 bases). The germline V and J ends were trimmed by 5 bases and 6 bases, with 14 bases remaining between them. The CDR3 loop spans 13 amino acids. Germline CDR1 and CDR2: MNHEY and SMNVEV (reference sequence). The CDR3: CASSLDRSGEQYF. DNA for the CDR3: TGTGCCAGCAGTCTGGACAGATCGGGCGAGCAGTACTTC.

This chain uses TRBV7-2 with TRBJ2-6; 9 bases line up with TRBD1. CDR1 is SGHTA and CDR2 is FQGNSA in the germline V gene. This CDR3 has 18 amino acids. The V gene end was trimmed by 2 bases and the J gene end by 1 base; junction bases not matched to a gene: 6. CDR3 nucleotides: TGTGCCAGCAGCTTATCCGGACAGGGGTTTTCTGGGGCCAACGTCCTGACTTTC. This gives the protein CASSLSGQGFSGANVLTF. The entire variable domain, with the rest obtained from reference TRBV7-2 and TRBJ2-6, is as follows: GAGVSQSPSNKVTEKGKDVELRCDPISGHTALYWYRQSLGQGLEFLIYFQGNSAPDKSGLPSDRFSAERTGGSVSTLTIQRTQQEDSAVYLCASSLSGQGFSGANVLTFGAGSRLTVL.

J is TRBJ1-2 and V is TRBV2; tentatively, D is TRBD1 (6 bases). The V end lost 5 bases, the J end lost 7 bases, and 14 bases lay between the germline ends. Germline CDR1 SNHLY, CDR2 FYNNEI. The CDR3 contains 13 residues. The CDR3 DNA reads as TGTGCCAGCAGTTCTCAAAGACAGGCTGGCTACACCTTC. Protein product: CASSSQRQAGYTF.